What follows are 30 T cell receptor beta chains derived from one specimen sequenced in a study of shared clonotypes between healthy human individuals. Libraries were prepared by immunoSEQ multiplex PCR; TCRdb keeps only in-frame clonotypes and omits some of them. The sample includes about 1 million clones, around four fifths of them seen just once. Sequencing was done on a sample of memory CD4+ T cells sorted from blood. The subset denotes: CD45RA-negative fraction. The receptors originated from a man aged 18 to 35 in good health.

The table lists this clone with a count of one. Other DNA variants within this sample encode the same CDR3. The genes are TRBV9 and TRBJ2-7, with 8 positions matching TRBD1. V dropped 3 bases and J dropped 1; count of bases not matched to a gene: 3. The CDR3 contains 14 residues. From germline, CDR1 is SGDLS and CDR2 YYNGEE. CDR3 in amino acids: CASSGRQGSYEQYF. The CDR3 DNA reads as TGTGCCAGCAGCGGTCGACAGGGGTCCTACGAGCAGTACTTC.

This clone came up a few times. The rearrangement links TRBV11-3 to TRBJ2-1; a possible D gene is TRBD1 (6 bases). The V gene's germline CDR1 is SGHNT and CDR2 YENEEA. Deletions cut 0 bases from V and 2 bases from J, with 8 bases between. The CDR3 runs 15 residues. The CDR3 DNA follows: TGTGCCAGCAGCTTAGAACAGGGCACCTACAATGAGCAGTTCTTC. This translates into CASSLEQGTYNEQFF.

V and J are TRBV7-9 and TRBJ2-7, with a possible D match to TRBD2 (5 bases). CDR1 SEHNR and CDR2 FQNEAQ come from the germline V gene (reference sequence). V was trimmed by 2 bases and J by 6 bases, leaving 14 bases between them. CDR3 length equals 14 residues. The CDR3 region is CASSLRPGSSEQYF. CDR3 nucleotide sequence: TGTGCCAGCAGCTTAAGGCCGGGATCCAGCGAGCAGTACTTC.

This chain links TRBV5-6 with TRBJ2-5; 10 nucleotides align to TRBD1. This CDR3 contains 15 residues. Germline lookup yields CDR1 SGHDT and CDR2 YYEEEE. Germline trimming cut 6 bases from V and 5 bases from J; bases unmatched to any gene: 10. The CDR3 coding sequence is TGTGCCAGCATTACGCAAGGACAGGGGGGTGAGACCCAGTACTTC. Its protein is CASITQGQGGETQYF.

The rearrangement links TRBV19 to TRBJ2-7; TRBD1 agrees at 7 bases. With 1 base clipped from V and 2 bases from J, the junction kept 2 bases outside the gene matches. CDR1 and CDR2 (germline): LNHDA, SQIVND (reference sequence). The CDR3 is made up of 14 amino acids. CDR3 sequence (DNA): TGTGCCAGTAGTATAGGGACAGGAACCTACGAGCAGTACTTC. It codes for CASSIGTGTYEQYF.

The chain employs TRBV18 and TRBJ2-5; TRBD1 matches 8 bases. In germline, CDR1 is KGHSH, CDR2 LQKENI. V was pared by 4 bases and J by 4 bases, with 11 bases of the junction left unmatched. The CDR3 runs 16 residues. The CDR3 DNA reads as TGTGCCAGCTCACGCGGGACAGGATTATGGGGAGAGACCCAGTACTTC. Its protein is CASSRGTGLWGETQYF.

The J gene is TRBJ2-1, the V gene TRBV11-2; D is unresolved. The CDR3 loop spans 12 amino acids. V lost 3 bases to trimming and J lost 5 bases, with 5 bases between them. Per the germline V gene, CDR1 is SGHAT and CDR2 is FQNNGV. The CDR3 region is CASSFGDNEQFF. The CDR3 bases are TGTGCCAGCAGCTTTGGGGACAATGAGCAGTTCTTC.

CDR3 sequence: CAWSVLGTGELFF. DNA of the CDR3: TGTGCCTGGAGTGTACTTGGTACCGGGGAGCTGTTTTTT. The gene calls are TRBV30 and TRBJ2-2; D gene uncertain. V lost 0 bases and J 5 bases, leaving 7 bases between the germline ends. CDR3 length equals 13 residues. Germline loops: CDR1 GTSNPN, CDR2 SVGIG (reference sequence).

The CDR3 loop is CASSGIWAGANTDTQYF. DNA for the CDR3: TGTGCCAGCAGTGGTATCTGGGCGGGGGCCAACACAGATACGCAGTATTTT. This chain connects TRBV2 to TRBJ2-3; TRBD2 might be the D (7 bases). CDR3 length equals 17 residues. The V gene lost 4 bases and the J gene lost 2 bases, with 19 bases spanning the gap. CDR1 and CDR2 from the germline V gene are SNHLY and FYNNEI.

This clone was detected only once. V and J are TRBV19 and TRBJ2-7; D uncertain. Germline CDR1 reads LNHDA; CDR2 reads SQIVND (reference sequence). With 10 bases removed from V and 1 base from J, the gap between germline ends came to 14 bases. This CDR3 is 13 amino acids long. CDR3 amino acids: CATRHGSSYEQYF. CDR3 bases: TGTGCCACCAGACACGGCAGTTCCTACGAGCAGTACTTC.

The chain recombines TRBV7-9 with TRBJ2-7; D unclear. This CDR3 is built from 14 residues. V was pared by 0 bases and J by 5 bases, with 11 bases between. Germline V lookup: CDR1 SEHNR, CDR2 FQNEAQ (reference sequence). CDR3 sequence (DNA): TGTGCCAGCAGCTTAGCCGGGCCGACGGACGAGCAGTACTTC. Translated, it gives CASSLAGPTDEQYF. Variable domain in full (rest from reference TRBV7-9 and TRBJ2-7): DTGVSQNPRHKITKRGQNVTFRCDPISEHNRLYWYRQTLGQGPEFLTYFQNEAQLEKSRLLSDRFSAERPKGSFSTLEIQRTEQGDSAMYLCASSLAGPTDEQYFGPGTRLTVT.

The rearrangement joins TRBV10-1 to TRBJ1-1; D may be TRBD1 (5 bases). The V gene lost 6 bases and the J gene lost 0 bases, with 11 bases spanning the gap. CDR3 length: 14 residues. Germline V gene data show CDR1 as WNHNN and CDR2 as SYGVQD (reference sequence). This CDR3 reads CASSADRLNTEAFF. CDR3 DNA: TGCGCCAGCAGCGCCGACAGACTGAACACTGAAGCTTTCTTT.

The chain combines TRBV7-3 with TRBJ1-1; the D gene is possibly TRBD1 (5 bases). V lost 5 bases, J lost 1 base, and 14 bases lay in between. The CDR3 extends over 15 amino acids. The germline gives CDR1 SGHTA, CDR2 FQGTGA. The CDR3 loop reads CASSNGDLTNTEAFF. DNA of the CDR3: TGTGCCAGCAGCAATGGGGACCTGACGAACACTGAAGCTTTCTTT. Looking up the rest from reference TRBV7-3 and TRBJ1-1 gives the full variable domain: GAGVSQTPSNKVTEKGKYVELRCDPISGHTALYWYRQSLGQGPEFLIYFQGTGAADDSGLPNDRFFAVRPEGSVSTLKIQRTERGDSAVYLCASSNGDLTNTEAFFGQGTRLTVV.

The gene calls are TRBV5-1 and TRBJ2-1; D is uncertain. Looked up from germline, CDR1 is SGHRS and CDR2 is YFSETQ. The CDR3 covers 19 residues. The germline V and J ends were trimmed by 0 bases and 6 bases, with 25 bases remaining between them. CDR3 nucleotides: TGCGCCAGCAGCTTGGGGCTGGGATCGCGGAGTCTCGGGCGCAATGAGCAGTTCTTC. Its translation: CASSLGLGSRSLGRNEQFF.

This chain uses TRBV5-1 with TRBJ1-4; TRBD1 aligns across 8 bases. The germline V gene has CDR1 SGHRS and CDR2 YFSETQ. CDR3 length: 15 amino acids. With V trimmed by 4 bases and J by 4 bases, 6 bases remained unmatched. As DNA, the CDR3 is TGCGCCAGCAGCCCCGGGACAGGACTTAATGAAAAACTGTTTTTT. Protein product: CASSPGTGLNEKLFF. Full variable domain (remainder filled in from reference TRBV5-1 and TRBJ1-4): KAGVTQTPRYLIKTRGQQVTLSCSPISGHRSVSWYQQTPGQGLQFLFEYFSETQRNKGNFPGRFSGRQFSNSRSEMNVSTLELGDSALYLCASSPGTGLNEKLFFGSGTQLSVL.

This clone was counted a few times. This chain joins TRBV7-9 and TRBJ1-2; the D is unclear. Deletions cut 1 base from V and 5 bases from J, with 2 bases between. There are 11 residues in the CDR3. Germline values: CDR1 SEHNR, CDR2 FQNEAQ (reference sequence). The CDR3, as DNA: TGTGCCAGCAGCTTAGAGTATGGCTACACCTTC. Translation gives CASSLEYGYTF.

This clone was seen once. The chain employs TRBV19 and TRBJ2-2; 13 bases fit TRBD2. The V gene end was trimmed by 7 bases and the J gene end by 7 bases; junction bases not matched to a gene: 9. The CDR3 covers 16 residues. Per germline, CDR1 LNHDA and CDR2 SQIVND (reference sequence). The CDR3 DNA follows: TGTGCCAGTACCCTAACTAGCGGGAGGGCCGGCGGGGAGCTGTTTTTT. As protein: CASTLTSGRAGGELFF.

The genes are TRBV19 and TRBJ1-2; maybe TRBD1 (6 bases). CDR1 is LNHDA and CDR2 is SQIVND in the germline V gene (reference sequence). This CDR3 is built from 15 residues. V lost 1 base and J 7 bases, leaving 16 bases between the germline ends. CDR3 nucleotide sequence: TGTGCCAGTAGTATAGCCCCGGACAGCGGCCGTGGCTACACCTTC. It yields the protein CASSIAPDSGRGYTF.

The DNA for the CDR3 is TGTGCCAGCACCCAAAACCTAAACTTACCCGAGACCCAGTACTTC. Translation: CASTQNLNLPETQYF. The chain links TRBV7-2 to TRBJ2-5, with unresolved D. The CDR3 is 15 residues long. V was pared by 7 bases and J by 5 bases, with 20 bases between. In germline, CDR1 is SGHTA, CDR2 FQGNSA. Combining the CDR3 with reference TRBV7-2 and TRBJ2-5 gives the whole variable domain GAGVSQSPSNKVTEKGKDVELRCDPISGHTALYWYRQSLGQGLEFLIYFQGNSAPDKSGLPSDRFSAERTGGSVSTLTIQRTQQEDSAVYLCASTQNLNLPETQYFGPGTRLLVL.

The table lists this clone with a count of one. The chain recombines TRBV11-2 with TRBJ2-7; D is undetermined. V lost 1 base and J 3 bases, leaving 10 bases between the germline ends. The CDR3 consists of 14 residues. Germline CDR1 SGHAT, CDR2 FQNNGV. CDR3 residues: CASSLGRVGYEQYF. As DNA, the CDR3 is TGTGCCAGCAGCTTAGGGCGCGTCGGCTACGAGCAGTACTTC. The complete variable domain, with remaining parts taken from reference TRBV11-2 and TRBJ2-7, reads EAGVAQSPRYKIIEKRQSVAFWCNPISGHATLYWYQQILGQGPKLLIQFQNNGVVDDSQLPKDRFSAERLKGVDSTLKIQPAKLEDSAVYLCASSLGRVGYEQYFGPGTRLTVT.

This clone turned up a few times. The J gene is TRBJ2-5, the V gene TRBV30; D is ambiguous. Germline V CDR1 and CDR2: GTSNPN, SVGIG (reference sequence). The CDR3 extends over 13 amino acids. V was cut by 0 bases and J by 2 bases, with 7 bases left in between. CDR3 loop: CAWSVQRQETQYF. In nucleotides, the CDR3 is TGTGCCTGGAGTGTACAGAGACAAGAGACCCAGTACTTC. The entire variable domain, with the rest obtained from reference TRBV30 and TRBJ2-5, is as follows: SQTIHQWPATLVQPVGSPLSLECTVEGTSNPNLYWYRQAAGRGLQLLFYSVGIGQISSEVPQNLSASRPQDRQFILSSKKLLLSDSGFYLCAWSVQRQETQYFGPGTRLLVL.

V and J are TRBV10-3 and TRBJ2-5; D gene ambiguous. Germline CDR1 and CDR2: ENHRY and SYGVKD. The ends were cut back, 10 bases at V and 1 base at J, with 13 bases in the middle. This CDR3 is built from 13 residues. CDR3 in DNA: TGTGCCACCACTCGTGGGCGCCAAGAGACCCAGTACTTC. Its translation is CATTRGRQETQYF.

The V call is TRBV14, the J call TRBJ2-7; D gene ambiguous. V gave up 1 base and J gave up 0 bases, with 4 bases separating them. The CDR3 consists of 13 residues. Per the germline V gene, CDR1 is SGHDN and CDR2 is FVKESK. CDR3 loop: CASSQGNSYEQYF. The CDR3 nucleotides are TGTGCCAGCAGCCAAGGGAACTCCTACGAGCAGTACTTC.

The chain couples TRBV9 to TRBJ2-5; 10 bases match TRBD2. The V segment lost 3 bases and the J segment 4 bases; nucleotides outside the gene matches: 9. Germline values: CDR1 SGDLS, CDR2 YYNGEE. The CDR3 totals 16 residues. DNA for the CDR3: TGTGCCAGCAGCGGGACTCGACTAGCGGGTGTAGAGACCCAGTACTTC. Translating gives CASSGTRLAGVETQYF.

The CDR3 DNA reads as TGCGCCAGCAGAGACAGGGTGGGAGAGACCCAGTACTTC. As protein: CASRDRVGETQYF. The gene calls are TRBV5-1 and TRBJ2-5; 7 bases line up with TRBD1. The CDR3 runs 13 residues. Germline CDR1 and CDR2: SGHRS and YFSETQ. J gave up 4 bases and V 5 bases, and 5 bases lay outside the gene matches. Variable domain in full (rest from reference TRBV5-1 and TRBJ2-5): KAGVTQTPRYLIKTRGQQVTLSCSPISGHRSVSWYQQTPGQGLQFLFEYFSETQRNKGNFPGRFSGRQFSNSRSEMNVSTLELGDSALYLCASRDRVGETQYFGPGTRLLVL.

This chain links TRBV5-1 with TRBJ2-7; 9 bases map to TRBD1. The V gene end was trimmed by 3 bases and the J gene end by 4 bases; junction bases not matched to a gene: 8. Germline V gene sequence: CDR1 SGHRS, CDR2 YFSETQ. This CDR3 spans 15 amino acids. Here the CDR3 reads CASSYLQGASYEQYF. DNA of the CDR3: TGCGCCAGCAGCTATCTACAGGGGGCTTCGTACGAGCAGTACTTC.

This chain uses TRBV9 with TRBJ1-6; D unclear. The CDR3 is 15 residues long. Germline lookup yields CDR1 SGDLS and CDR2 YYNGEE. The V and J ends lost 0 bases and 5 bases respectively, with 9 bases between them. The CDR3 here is CASSVEERNNSPLHF. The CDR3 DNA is TGTGCCAGCAGCGTAGAGGAACGGAATAATTCACCCCTCCACTTT.

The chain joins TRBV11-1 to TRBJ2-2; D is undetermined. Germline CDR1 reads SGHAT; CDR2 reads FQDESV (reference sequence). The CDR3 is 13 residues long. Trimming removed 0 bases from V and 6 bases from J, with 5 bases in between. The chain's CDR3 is CASSLAAAGELFF. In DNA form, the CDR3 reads TGTGCCAGCAGCTTAGCAGCCGCCGGGGAGCTGTTTTTT.

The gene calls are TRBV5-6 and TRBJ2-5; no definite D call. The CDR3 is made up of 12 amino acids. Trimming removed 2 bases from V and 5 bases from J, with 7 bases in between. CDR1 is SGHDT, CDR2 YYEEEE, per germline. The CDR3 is CASSFRYETQYF. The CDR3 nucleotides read TGTGCCAGCAGCTTCCGTTACGAGACCCAGTACTTC.

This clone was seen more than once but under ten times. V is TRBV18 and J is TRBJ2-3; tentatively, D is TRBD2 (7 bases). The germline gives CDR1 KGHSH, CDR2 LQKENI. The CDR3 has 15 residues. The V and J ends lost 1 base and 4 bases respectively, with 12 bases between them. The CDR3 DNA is TGTGCCAGCTCACCACTCAGCGGGACACCAGATACGCAGTATTTT. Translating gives CASSPLSGTPDTQYF.